These 26 T cell receptor beta chains came from one sample sequenced in a study of blood T cell repertoires in COVID-19. Assay: immunoSEQ multiplex PCR; the TCRdb copy retains only in-frame clones and omits some. Among around 230,000 clones listed, 70% to 90% were seen once. The sequencing sample was made of PBMCs or T cells enriched from blood (not recorded which). The receptors stem from a woman between 40 and 50 years old with acute COVID-19.

The chain combines TRBV6-5 with TRBJ1-2, with D possibly matching TRBD1 (5 bases). CDR1 MNHEY and CDR2 SVGAGI come from the germline V gene. This CDR3 region has 12 residues. V was pared by 6 bases and J by 7 bases, with 12 bases between. The CDR3 protein is CASRGEDLGYTF. The DNA of the CDR3 is TGTGCCAGCAGGGGGGAGGATCTTGGCTACACCTTC.

The chain combines TRBV5-1 with TRBJ1-2; TRBD1 matches at 10 bases. This CDR3 is 14 amino acids long. CDR1 and CDR2 from the germline V gene are SGHRS and YFSETQ. V dropped 5 bases and J dropped 2; count of bases not matched to a gene: 3. CDR3 region: CASRRQGANYGYTF. The CDR3 DNA sequence: TGCGCCAGCAGACGACAGGGGGCGAACTATGGCTACACCTTC.

The rearrangement joins TRBV7-2 to TRBJ1-6; maybe TRBD1 (6 bases). Looked up from germline, CDR1 is SGHTA and CDR2 is FQGNSA. The CDR3 totals 15 residues. The germline V and J ends were trimmed by 6 bases and 6 bases, with 15 bases remaining between them. The CDR3 nucleotides are TGTGCCAGCAGACTTGGGGGCGCCGGTAATTCACCCCTCCACTTT. It translates to CASRLGGAGNSPLHF.

The chain combines TRBV6-1 with TRBJ2-7, with TRBD1 matching over 8 bases. Per the germline V gene, CDR1 is MNHNS and CDR2 is SASEGT. The CDR3 extends over 14 amino acids. With V trimmed by 3 bases and J by 4 bases, 5 bases remained unmatched. CDR3 in amino acids: CASSETGVQYEQYF. The CDR3 DNA sequence: TGTGCCAGCAGTGAGACAGGGGTTCAGTACGAGCAGTACTTC.

The rearrangement joins TRBV5-1 to TRBJ1-3, with 7 bases aligning to TRBD1. There are 16 residues in the CDR3. CDR1 is SGHRS and CDR2 is YFSETQ in the germline V gene. Trimming at V came to 0 bases and at J to 2 bases, leaving 5 bases not matched to a gene. The CDR3: CASSLEGALAGNTIYF. The CDR3 DNA follows: TGCGCCAGCAGCTTGGAGGGGGCGCTGGCTGGAAACACCATATATTTT. Full variable domain (rest looked up from reference TRBV5-1 and TRBJ1-3): KAGVTQTPRYLIKTRGQQVTLSCSPISGHRSVSWYQQTPGQGLQFLFEYFSETQRNKGNFPGRFSGRQFSNSRSEMNVSTLELGDSALYLCASSLEGALAGNTIYFGEGSWLTVV.

The gene calls are TRBV7-9 and TRBJ2-3; TRBD2 matches 8 bases. There are 15 residues in the CDR3. J lost 0 bases, V lost 4 bases, and 3 bases had no gene match. The germline CDR1 and CDR2 sequences are SEHNR and FQNEAQ (reference sequence). The CDR3 DNA is TGTGCCAGCAGCTCGGGAGGGGCTAGCACAGATACGCAGTATTTT. Translating it yields CASSSGGASTDTQYF.

V and J are TRBV25-1 and TRBJ1-4; D not resolved. The germline CDR1 and CDR2 sequences are MGHDK and SYGVNS. This CDR3 region has 16 residues. V was clipped by 2 bases and J by 6 bases, with 16 bases between them. CDR3 DNA: TGTGCCAGCAGTGAAATCAGCGGGTTTAGGGATGAAAAACTGTTTTTT. It is translated as CASSEISGFRDEKLFF.

The chain carries TRBV9 and TRBJ2-1; 9 bases are shared with TRBD2. Looked up from germline, CDR1 is SGDLS and CDR2 is YYNGEE. With V trimmed by 0 bases and J by 0 bases, 7 bases remained unmatched. The CDR3 covers 18 residues. The CDR3 sequence is CASSVDALAGSSYNEQFF. CDR3 coding DNA: TGTGCCAGCAGCGTAGATGCGCTAGCGGGGTCCTCCTACAATGAGCAGTTCTTC.

V usage is TRBV30 and J usage is TRBJ1-1; a weak D match, TRBD1 (5 bases). The V end was cut by 0 bases, the J end by 2 bases, with 7 bases between. Germline CDR1 is GTSNPN and CDR2 is SVGIG (reference sequence). The CDR3 has 13 amino acids. CDR3 residues: CAWSVGANTEAFF. The CDR3 region has the DNA TGTGCCTGGAGTGTTGGGGCTAACACTGAAGCTTTCTTT.

This chain uses TRBV14 with TRBJ1-1; unclear D gene. Trimming stripped 2 bases from V and 6 bases from J, with 13 bases between. Germline CDR1 is SGHDN and CDR2 is FVKESK. The CDR3 loop spans 14 amino acids. The CDR3 nucleotides read TGTGCCAGCAGCCAACCCGGGTGGGTCCCTGAAGCTTTCTTT. It encodes CASSQPGWVPEAFF.

This clone was detected only a few times. The chain combines TRBV3-1 (or the pseudogene TRBV3-2) with TRBJ2-7; TRBD1 matches at 7 bases. Germline assignment: CDR1 LGHDT and CDR2 YNNKEL (reference sequence). The J segment lost 4 bases and the V segment lost 5 bases, leaving 17 bases of the junction unmatched. This CDR3 has 17 residues. CDR3 bases: TGTGCCAGCAGCGGGCGTAGCCGGGACAGCCACCTTTACGAGCAGTACTTC. Amino acids: CASSGRSRDSHLYEQYF.

CDR3 nucleotides: TGTGCCATCAGTGCTGAAGGACAGGGGGGTCAGACCCAGTACTTC. Protein sequence: CAISAEGQGGQTQYF. V gene TRBV10-3 combines with J gene TRBJ2-5, with 10 bases identical to TRBD1. Germline V gives CDR1 ENHRY, CDR2 SYGVKD. This CDR3 is 15 amino acids long. The V gene end was trimmed by 4 bases and the J gene end by 6 bases; junction bases not matched to a gene: 8.

The V gene is TRBV9, the J gene TRBJ1-1, with 7 bases aligning to TRBD1. Germline CDR1 and CDR2: SGDLS and YYNGEE. CDR3 length: 15 amino acids. V trimming: 3 bases; J trimming: 1 base; junction bases outside the gene matches: 6. The CDR3 here is CASSADDRENTEAFF. Here the CDR3 DNA reads TGTGCCAGCAGCGCCGACGACAGGGAGAACACTGAAGCTTTCTTT.

The rearrangement joins TRBV19 to TRBJ1-1; D remains ambiguous. The CDR3 runs 16 residues. V was cut by 5 bases and J by 6 bases, with 22 bases left in between. Germline CDR1 and CDR2: LNHDA and SQIVND (reference sequence). The CDR3 sequence is CASSSITGTGSPEAFF. The CDR3 DNA is TGTGCCAGTAGTTCTATTACGGGAACGGGCTCACCTGAAGCTTTCTTT.

V and J are TRBV7-2 and TRBJ2-1; 7 bases are a match to TRBD2. Losses at the gene ends were 0 bases for V and 3 bases for J; bases not matched to a gene: 2. Germline lookup yields CDR1 SGHTA and CDR2 FQGNSA. The CDR3 consists of 15 residues. The CDR3 DNA sequence: TGTGCCAGCAGCTTAGCAGCGGGGAGCTACAATGAGCAGTTCTTC. Translating gives CASSLAAGSYNEQFF.

The rearrangement links TRBV15 to TRBJ2-4; the match to TRBD2 covers 7 bases. The CDR3 extends over 18 amino acids. The J segment lost 0 bases and the V segment lost 3 bases, leaving 11 bases of the junction unmatched. CDR1 is LNHNV and CDR2 is YYDKDF in the germline V gene (reference sequence). This CDR3 is CATSSDSRGGLAKNIQYF. In DNA form, the CDR3 reads TGTGCCACCAGCAGTGACTCTCGCGGGGGATTAGCCAAAAACATTCAGTACTTC.

This clone has only a few counts. The chain links TRBV3-1 (or the pseudogene TRBV3-2) to TRBJ1-2, with D maybe TRBD1 (6 bases). Germline-derived CDR1 and CDR2 are LGHDT and YNNKEL (reference sequence). The CDR3 is made up of 14 amino acids. V gave up 1 base and J gave up 4 bases, with 10 bases separating them. The CDR3 bases are TGTGCCAGCAGCCAAGGACAGGCAAGCTATGGCTACACCTTC. The encoded protein is CASSQGQASYGYTF.

The rearrangement uses TRBV7-9 and TRBJ2-5; the match to TRBD2 covers 9 bases. V dropped 1 base and J dropped 5; count of bases not matched to a gene: 8. The CDR3 loop spans 16 amino acids. CDR1 is SEHNR and CDR2 is FQNEAQ in the germline V gene (reference sequence). CDR3 nucleotide sequence: TGTGCCAGCAGCTTAGGGGCTAGCGGGGCTCGGGAGACCCAGTACTTC. This codes for CASSLGASGARETQYF.

The chain combines TRBV7-9 with TRBJ1-4; D might be TRBD1 (5 bases). The germline V gene encodes CDR1 SEHNR and CDR2 FQNEAQ (reference sequence). V shed 1 base and J shed 3 bases, with 15 bases lying between them. The CDR3 runs 17 residues. DNA for the CDR3: TGTGCCAGCAGCTTAGGTGTCAGGGCGGGAGCTAATGAAAAACTGTTTTTT. Translated: CASSLGVRAGANEKLFF.

The chain is built from TRBV7-6 and TRBJ1-6; unclear D gene. Germline V gene data show CDR1 as SGHVS and CDR2 as FNYEAQ. The CDR3 is 12 amino acids. The ends were cut back, 4 bases at V and 8 bases at J, with 6 bases in the middle. CDR3 DNA sequence: TGTGCCAGCAGCTCTCAGGATTCACCCCTCCACTTT. This sequence encodes CASSSQDSPLHF.

The genes are TRBV19 and TRBJ1-2, with 7 bases aligning to TRBD1. Per germline, CDR1 LNHDA and CDR2 SQIVND (reference sequence). This CDR3 comprises 12 residues. V was clipped by 6 bases and J by 6 bases; unmatched bases: 4. The CDR3 DNA is TGTGCCAGTAGCAACAGGGGTAATGGCTACACCTTC. This gives the protein CASSNRGNGYTF.

The gene calls are TRBV4-3 and TRBJ1-5; possible D gene TRBD1, 5 bases. The germline CDR1 and CDR2 sequences are LGHNA and YSLEER. This CDR3 has 13 residues. Trimming left V 1 base short and J 4 bases short, with 5 bases between. The CDR3 bases are TGCGCCAGCAGCCAAGGACAGAATCAGCCCCAGCATTTT. Translating it yields CASSQGQNQPQHF.

This sequence joins TRBV5-5 and TRBJ2-7; D remains unclear. CDR1 and CDR2 from the germline V gene are SGHKS and YYEKEE (reference sequence). V was pared by 2 bases and J by 0 bases, with 6 bases between. This CDR3 is built from 13 residues. The CDR3 DNA is TGTGCCAGCAGCTTTGGAGCCTCCTACGAGCAGTACTTC. It yields the protein CASSFGASYEQYF.

The chain has TRBV7-9 and TRBJ2-5, with 8 bases matching TRBD2. Unmatched junction bases numbered 7, after V lost 5 bases and J lost 5 bases. The CDR3 sequence is 14 residues long. In germline, CDR1 is SEHNR, CDR2 FQNEAQ (reference sequence). The CDR3 DNA follows: TGTGCCAGCAGCGCAAGCGGGGGAGGGGAGACCCAGTACTTC. Amino acid sequence: CASSASGGGETQYF.

The J gene is TRBJ1-1, the V gene TRBV7-2; possible D gene TRBD1, 6 bases. Trimming removed 4 bases at V and 1 base at J, with 10 bases between. The CDR3 runs to 14 residues. Germline CDR1 and CDR2: SGHTA and FQGNSA. The CDR3 DNA sequence: TGTGCCAGCAGCTATATAGGGGGGAACACTGAAGCTTTCTTT. This gives the protein CASSYIGGNTEAFF.

The V and J genes are TRBV25-1 and TRBJ1-4; TRBD1 is a possible D gene (5 bases). Trimming shortened V by 3 bases and J by 5 bases, and 16 bases separated the two germline ends. The CDR3 contains 16 residues. Germline loops: CDR1 MGHDK, CDR2 SYGVNS. The CDR3 here is CASSDPRARGNEKLFF. In DNA, the CDR3 is TGTGCCAGCAGTGATCCCAGGGCCCGGGGGAATGAAAAACTGTTTTTT.